This T cell receptor beta chain emerged from a study of blood T cell repertoires in COVID-19. Overall study: The origin of the acute and convalescent COVID-19 samples was the United States, Italy and Spain.

The germline V and J ends were trimmed by 8 bases and 4 bases, with 14 bases remaining between them. The CDR3 runs to 13 residues. Germline CDR1 reads GTSNPN; CDR2 reads SVGIG (reference sequence). Profiled with immunoSEQ multiplex PCR; TCRdb holds only in-frame clones, not every one. The sample has 250,000 to 350,000 clones, around 90% seen once; the top ten hold 0.94%. This receptor was obtained from a woman in her forties who had recovered from COVID-19. Material: peripheral blood. The chain is built from TRBV30 and TRBJ2-2; maybe TRBD2 (6 bases). CDR3 protein: CARGDLGTGELFF. The CDR3 bases are TGTGCCCGCGGGGATCTTGGCACCGGGGAGCTGTTTTTT. The variable domain in full, completed from reference TRBV30 and TRBJ2-2, reads SQTIHQWPATLVQPVGSPLSLECTVEGTSNPNLYWYRQAAGRGLQLLFYSVGIGQISSEVPQNLSASRPQDRQFILSSKKLLLSDSGFYLCARGDLGTGELFFGEGSRLTVL.